Below, 31 T cell receptor beta chains from the same sample are listed, as sequenced in a study of T cells in pancreatic ductal adenocarcinoma. Some clones are missing from TCRdb's copy, which holds only in-frame ones; the method was immunoSEQ multiplex PCR. The repertoire holds about 97,000 clones, about 95% seen once, with 2.5% to 3.5% in the top ten. The selected patients with pancreatic ductal adenocarcinoma had surgery but no neoadjuvant therapy. Sequencing was carried out using PBMCs. These receptors were obtained from a human donor with pancreatic ductal adenocarcinoma.

The V and J genes are TRBV11-2 and TRBJ1-1; no definite D call. Trimming removed 5 bases at V and 1 base at J, with 8 bases between. Per germline, CDR1 SGHAT and CDR2 FQNNGV. The CDR3 runs to 13 residues. CDR3 region: CASSLQRNTEAFF. CDR3 coding DNA: TGTGCCAGCAGCCTACAGAGGAACACTGAAGCTTTCTTT.

The chain carries TRBV13 and TRBJ2-7; 9 bases are a match to TRBD2. The CDR3 covers 14 residues. CDR1 is PRHDT, CDR2 FYEKMQ, per germline (reference sequence). The V segment lost 3 bases and the J segment 2 bases; nucleotides outside the gene matches: 2. In nucleotides, the CDR3 is TGTGCCAGCAGCTTTAGCGGGAGTACCTACGAGCAGTACTTC. Translating gives CASSFSGSTYEQYF.

The chain links TRBV7-8 to TRBJ2-5; the D is unclear. V was shortened by 5 bases and J by 5 bases, with 24 bases between the two germline ends. The V gene's germline CDR1 is SGHVS and CDR2 FQNEAQ. The CDR3 covers 17 residues. The DNA of the CDR3 is TGTGCCAGCAGCACAACCACCTTAGCTCCTCCTCGGGAGACCCAGTACTTC. It codes for CASSTTTLAPPRETQYF.

The chain joins TRBV9 to TRBJ2-3; TRBD2 matches 8 bases. Germline V CDR1 and CDR2: SGDLS, YYNGEE. Germline trimming cut 4 bases from V and 0 bases from J; bases unmatched to any gene: 4. The CDR3 has 15 amino acids. As DNA, the CDR3 is TGTGCCAGCAGCCCAACTAGCGGTAGCACAGATACGCAGTATTTT. It yields the protein CASSPTSGSTDTQYF. Looking up the rest from reference TRBV9 and TRBJ2-3 gives the full variable domain: DSGVTQTPKHLITATGQRVTLRCSPRSGDLSVYWYQQSLDQGLQFLIQYYNGEERAKGNILERFSAQQFPDLHSELNLSSLELGDSALYFCASSPTSGSTDTQYFGPGTRLTVL.

This chain links TRBV27 with TRBJ1-5; tentative D call: TRBD1 (6 bases). Trimming shortened V by 5 bases and J by 4 bases, and 12 bases separated the two germline ends. In germline, CDR1 is MNHEY, CDR2 SMNVEV (reference sequence). The CDR3 runs to 14 residues. The CDR3 region is CASSATGLNQPQHF. The CDR3 region has the DNA TGTGCCAGCAGTGCTACAGGGTTGAATCAGCCCCAGCATTTT.

The chain carries TRBV5-6 and TRBJ2-1; tentatively, D is TRBD2 (5 bases). V was shortened by 0 bases and J by 5 bases, with 6 bases between the two germline ends. Germline V gene sequence: CDR1 SGHDT, CDR2 YYEEEE. The CDR3 has 13 amino acids. The CDR3 DNA reads as TGTGCCAGCAGCTTGGGAGGGCACAATGAGCAGTTCTTC. It encodes CASSLGGHNEQFF.

V and J are TRBV28 and TRBJ2-3, with 7 bases lining up with TRBD2. CDR1 MDHEN and CDR2 SYDVKM come from the germline V gene. Germline trimming cut 6 bases from V and 5 bases from J; bases unmatched to any gene: 11. The CDR3 extends over 15 amino acids. CDR3 in amino acids: CASRTQAGAIDTQYF. The CDR3 nucleotides read TGTGCCAGCAGGACCCAGGCGGGAGCGATAGATACGCAGTATTTT.

This clone appeared once. This chain links TRBV4-1 with TRBJ2-5; D is perhaps TRBD2 (5 bases). This CDR3 is built from 13 residues. Trimming removed 7 bases at V and 4 bases at J, with 13 bases between. In germline, CDR1 is MGHRA, CDR2 YSYEKL. The CDR3 sequence is CASTKFRGETQYF. In DNA form, the CDR3 reads TGCGCCAGCACCAAGTTTCGGGGAGAGACCCAGTACTTC.

The rearrangement uses TRBV18 and TRBJ2-5; D remains ambiguous. The V gene lost 6 bases and the J gene lost 4 bases, with 15 bases spanning the gap. This CDR3 is 14 amino acids long. The V gene's germline CDR1 is KGHSH and CDR2 LQKENI. The CDR3 loop reads CASSLNSLSETQYF. The CDR3 DNA reads TGTGCCAGCTCTCTCAACTCACTTTCAGAGACCCAGTACTTC. The whole variable domain, remainder taken from reference TRBV18 and TRBJ2-5, is NAGVMQNPRHLVRRRGQEARLRCSPMKGHSHVYWYRQLPEEGLKFMVYLQKENIIDESGMPKERFSAEFPKEGPSILRIQQVVRGDSAAYFCASSLNSLSETQYFGPGTRLLVL.

This chain links TRBV6-6 with TRBJ2-1; tentatively, D is TRBD2 (6 bases). This CDR3 region has 15 residues. CDR1 is MNHNY, CDR2 SVGAGI, per germline (reference sequence). Trimming removed 3 bases at V and 6 bases at J, with 15 bases between. Here the CDR3 DNA reads TGTGCCAGCAGTTATGGGGCAGGGAGGATCAATGAGCAGTTCTTC. This sequence encodes CASSYGAGRINEQFF.

The V and J genes are TRBV5-6 and TRBJ2-7; 11 bases agree with TRBD2. The V and J ends lost 2 bases and 3 bases, in that order; junction bases with no gene match: 4. The CDR3 spans 15 residues. Germline V lookup: CDR1 SGHDT, CDR2 YYEEEE. DNA for the CDR3: TGTGCCAGCAGCTTAGTGGGACTAGCGGACTACGAGCAGTACTTC. Residues: CASSLVGLADYEQYF.

The J gene is TRBJ1-2, the V gene TRBV7-2; TRBD1 is a possible D gene (5 bases). V was shortened by 0 bases and J by 7 bases, with 15 bases between the two germline ends. CDR1 is SGHTA and CDR2 is FQGNSA in the germline V gene. This CDR3 region has 15 residues. The CDR3 region is CASSLARQREIGYTF. CDR3 bases: TGTGCCAGCAGCTTAGCAAGACAGCGCGAAATTGGCTACACCTTC.

V and J are TRBV28 and TRBJ2-3, with 9 bases lining up with TRBD2. The CDR3 covers 16 residues. With 5 bases clipped from V and 4 bases from J, the junction kept 10 bases outside the gene matches. Germline assignment: CDR1 MDHEN and CDR2 SYDVKM. The CDR3 DNA reads as TGTGCCAGCAGTCTCCGGGGCGGGAGGGCCTCAGATACGCAGTATTTT. It yields the protein CASSLRGGRASDTQYF.

The J gene is TRBJ2-7, the V gene TRBV5-4; perhaps TRBD2 as D (6 bases). Germline CDR1 and CDR2: SGHNT and YYREEE (reference sequence). The CDR3 spans 15 residues. Trimming removed 3 bases at V and 0 bases at J, with 13 bases between. The CDR3 spells CASSSRDFTSYEQYF. The CDR3 bases are TGTGCCAGCAGCTCCCGGGACTTCACCTCCTACGAGCAGTACTTC.

CDR3 sequence reads: CASSRPGTGFEQFF. The CDR3 DNA sequence: TGCGCCAGCAGCCGTCCAGGGACAGGGTTTGAGCAGTTCTTC. The V call is TRBV5-1, the J call TRBJ2-1, with TRBD1 matching 9 bases. J lost 9 bases, V lost 4 bases, and 8 bases had no gene match. The CDR3 sequence is 14 residues long. From germline, CDR1 is SGHRS and CDR2 YFSETQ.

The rearrangement uses TRBV23-1 and TRBJ2-1; D is unresolved. TRBV23-1 is marked as an open reading frame, function uncertain. The CDR3 has 17 amino acids. V gave up 2 bases and J gave up 2 bases, with 16 bases separating them. The CDR3 region is CASSQPRRIQAYNEQFF. The CDR3, as DNA: TGCGCCAGCAGTCAACCCCGTCGCATCCAGGCCTACAATGAGCAGTTCTTC.

The J gene is TRBJ2-7, the V gene TRBV7-8; D perhaps matches TRBD2 (5 bases). This CDR3 contains 12 residues. Trimming shortened V by 7 bases and J by 12 bases, and 19 bases separated the two germline ends. The V gene's germline CDR1 is SGHVS and CDR2 FQNEAQ. CDR3 sequence: CASNQEAAPTYF. The CDR3 nucleotides read TGTGCCAGCAATCAAGAAGCGGCTCCCACGTACTTC.

This chain uses TRBV29-1 with TRBJ2-5, with 15 bases that match TRBD2. CDR3 size: 19 residues. Looked up from germline, CDR1 is SQVTM and CDR2 is ANQGSEA. V lost 6 bases and J lost 7; bases outside the gene matches: 21. DNA of the CDR3: TGCAGCGTGGGACAGGGGGGACTAGCGGGAGGCCCGGAGCTGGGGACCCAGTACTTC. This encodes CSVGQGGLAGGPELGTQYF.

There are a few counts of this clone. The chain links TRBV6-5 to TRBJ2-7; TRBD1 might be the D (6 bases). V lost 6 bases to trimming and J lost 6 bases, with 12 bases between them. Germline assignment: CDR1 MNHEY and CDR2 SVGAGI. This CDR3 has 12 residues. The CDR3 is CASRGTTSEQYF. DNA of the CDR3: TGTGCCAGCAGAGGGACAACGAGCGAGCAGTACTTC.

CDR3 sequence (DNA): TGCAGCGTTGACGGGGAGGGGAATGAGCAGTTCTTC. Translation: CSVDGEGNEQFF. The V and J genes are TRBV29-1 and TRBJ2-1; TRBD2 matches 7 bases. The CDR3 has 12 residues. The germline V gene encodes CDR1 SQVTM and CDR2 ANQGSEA. V dropped 3 bases and J dropped 7; count of bases not matched to a gene: 3.

CDR3 protein: CASSLAGGPGMETQYF. CDR3 sequence (DNA): TGTGCCAGCAGCTTAGCGGGAGGGCCCGGGATGGAGACCCAGTACTTC. This rearrangement joins TRBV7-6 to TRBJ2-5; 7 nucleotides agree with TRBD2. The CDR3 extends over 16 amino acids. The germline V gene has CDR1 SGHVS and CDR2 FNYEAQ. With 0 bases clipped from V and 5 bases from J, the junction kept 9 bases outside the gene matches.

This sequence joins TRBV18 and TRBJ2-5, with 9 bases identical to TRBD1. There are 15 residues in the CDR3. CDR1 is KGHSH, CDR2 LQKENI, per germline. Trimming at V came to 3 bases and at J to 6 bases, leaving 8 bases not matched to a gene. The CDR3 spells CASSPGQGVGKTQYF. The CDR3, as DNA: TGTGCCAGCTCACCGGGACAGGGAGTTGGGAAGACCCAGTACTTC.

The chain carries TRBV10-3 and TRBJ2-5; TRBD1 matches 11 bases. The trim removed 4 bases at V and 5 bases at J, leaving 3 bases unmatched. This CDR3 spans 14 amino acids. Germline V gene data show CDR1 as ENHRY and CDR2 as SYGVKD. CDR3 bases: TGTGCCATCAGTGGGACAGGGGGCGGGGAGACCCAGTACTTC. Translation: CAISGTGGGETQYF.

This clone was detected only once. The chain links TRBV10-3 to TRBJ2-1; 8 nucleotides line up with TRBD2. There are 15 residues in the CDR3. The ends lost 0 bases at V and 7 bases at J; junction bases unmatched: 5. Germline loops: CDR1 ENHRY, CDR2 SYGVKD. Here the CDR3 reads CAISESRLAWNEQFF. Written as DNA, the CDR3 is TGTGCCATCAGTGAGTCGAGACTAGCGTGGAATGAGCAGTTCTTC.

The chain employs TRBV27 and TRBJ2-7, with TRBD2 matching over 7 bases. Germline values: CDR1 MNHEY, CDR2 SMNVEV (reference sequence). CDR3 length: 15 amino acids. V was pared by 3 bases and J by 3 bases, with 8 bases of the junction left unmatched. For the CDR3, the DNA is TGTGCCAGCAGTTTGGGGGGACTACCGGACTACGAGCAGTACTTC. Translating it yields CASSLGGLPDYEQYF.

The chain is built from TRBV28 and TRBJ2-7, with TRBD1 matching over 9 bases. The V segment lost 5 bases and the J segment 2 bases; nucleotides outside the gene matches: 10. The CDR3 consists of 16 residues. Germline loops: CDR1 MDHEN, CDR2 SYDVKM. CDR3 in amino acids: CASSPRSGQGPYEQYF. The CDR3 coding sequence is TGTGCCAGCAGTCCCCGCTCGGGACAGGGCCCCTACGAGCAGTACTTC.

This chain links TRBV11-2 with TRBJ2-1, with D maybe TRBD2 (5 bases). The CDR3 sequence is 17 residues long. Trimming removed 0 bases from V and 0 bases from J, with 12 bases in between. Per the germline V gene, CDR1 is SGHAT and CDR2 is FQNNGV. The CDR3 DNA follows: TGTGCCAGCAGCTTAGATCTGGTCCGGGACTCCTACAATGAGCAGTTCTTC. This translates into CASSLDLVRDSYNEQFF.

V usage is TRBV11-3 and J usage is TRBJ2-3, with D hard to call. V gave up 5 bases and J gave up 8 bases, with 20 bases separating them. The CDR3 extends over 15 amino acids. The germline V gene has CDR1 SGHNT and CDR2 YENEEA. CDR3 sequence: CASSLLLRYRGTQYF. CDR3 DNA: TGTGCCAGCAGCCTGCTGCTCCGTTACCGAGGTACGCAGTATTTT.

The chain couples TRBV13 to TRBJ2-3; TRBD2 is a possible D gene (5 bases). The CDR3 loop spans 15 amino acids. Germline-derived CDR1 and CDR2 are PRHDT and FYEKMQ (reference sequence). V dropped 3 bases and J dropped 4 bases, with 14 bases sitting between them. Here the CDR3 reads CASSFNLAVPDTQYF. The CDR3 coding sequence is TGTGCCAGCAGCTTTAATCTAGCAGTCCCAGATACGCAGTATTTT.

The CDR3 here is CATGESETQYF. The CDR3 nucleotides are TGTGCCACCGGGGAATCAGAGACCCAGTACTTC. The chain employs TRBV10-3 and TRBJ2-5; maybe TRBD2 (5 bases). Germline V CDR1 and CDR2: ENHRY, SYGVKD. This CDR3 has 11 amino acids. V was clipped by 10 bases and J by 4 bases, with 10 bases between them.

The V and J genes are TRBV19 and TRBJ2-2; 11 positions match TRBD2. This CDR3 has 17 residues. CDR1 is LNHDA, CDR2 SQIVND, per germline (reference sequence). Losses at the gene ends were 5 bases for V and 7 bases for J; bases not matched to a gene: 12. CDR3 DNA: TGTGCCAGTAGTCTGGATAGCGGGAGGGCCTGGAGCGGGGAGCTGTTTTTT. Translated, it gives CASSLDSGRAWSGELFF.